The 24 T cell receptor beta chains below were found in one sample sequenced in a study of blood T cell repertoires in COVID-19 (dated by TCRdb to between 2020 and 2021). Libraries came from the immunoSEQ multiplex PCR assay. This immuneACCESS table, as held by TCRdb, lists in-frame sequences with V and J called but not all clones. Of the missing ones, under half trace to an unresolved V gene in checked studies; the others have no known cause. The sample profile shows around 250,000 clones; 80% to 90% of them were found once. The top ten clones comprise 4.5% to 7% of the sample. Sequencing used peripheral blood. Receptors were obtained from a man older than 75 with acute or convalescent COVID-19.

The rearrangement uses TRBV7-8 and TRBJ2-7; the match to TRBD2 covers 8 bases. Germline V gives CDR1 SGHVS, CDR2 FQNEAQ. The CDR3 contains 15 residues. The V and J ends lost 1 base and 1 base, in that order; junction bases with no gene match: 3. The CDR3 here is CASSLGLALSYEQYF. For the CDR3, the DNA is TGTGCCAGCAGCTTAGGACTAGCGCTGTCCTACGAGCAGTACTTC.

The CDR3 loop reads CASSETGHGEKLFF. The CDR3 nucleotides are TGCGCCAGCAGCGAGACAGGCCATGGGGAAAAACTGTTTTTT. The chain carries TRBV5-1 and TRBJ1-4; tentatively, D is TRBD1 (6 bases). Trimming removed 4 bases from V and 8 bases from J, with 15 bases in between. This CDR3 spans 14 amino acids. Germline V CDR1 and CDR2: SGHRS, YFSETQ.

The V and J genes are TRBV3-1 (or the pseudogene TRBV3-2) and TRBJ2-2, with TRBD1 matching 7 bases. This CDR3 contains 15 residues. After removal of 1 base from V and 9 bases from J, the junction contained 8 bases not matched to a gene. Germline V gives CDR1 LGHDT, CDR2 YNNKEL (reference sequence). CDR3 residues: CASSQASPGQWELFF. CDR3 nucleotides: TGTGCCAGCAGCCAAGCCTCACCGGGACAGTGGGAGCTGTTTTTT.

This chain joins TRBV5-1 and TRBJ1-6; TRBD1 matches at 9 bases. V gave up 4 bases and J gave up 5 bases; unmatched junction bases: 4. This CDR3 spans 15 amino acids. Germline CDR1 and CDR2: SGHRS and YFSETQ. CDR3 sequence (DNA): TGCGCCAGCAGCCAGCGGACAGGGGATAATTCACCCCTCCACTTT. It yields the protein CASSQRTGDNSPLHF.

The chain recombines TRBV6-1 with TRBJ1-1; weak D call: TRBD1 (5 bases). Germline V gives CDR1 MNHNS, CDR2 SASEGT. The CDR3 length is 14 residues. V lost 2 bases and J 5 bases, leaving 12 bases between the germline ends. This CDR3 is CASSERLGGTEAFF. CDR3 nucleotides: TGTGCCAGCAGTGAACGGTTGGGGGGGACTGAAGCTTTCTTT.

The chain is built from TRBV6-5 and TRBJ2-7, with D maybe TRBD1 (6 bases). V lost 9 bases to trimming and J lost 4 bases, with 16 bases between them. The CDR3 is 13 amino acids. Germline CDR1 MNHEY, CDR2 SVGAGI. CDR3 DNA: TGTGCCAGTTCAGGGGCGCTTGTTTACGAGCAGTACTTC. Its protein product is CASSGALVYEQYF.

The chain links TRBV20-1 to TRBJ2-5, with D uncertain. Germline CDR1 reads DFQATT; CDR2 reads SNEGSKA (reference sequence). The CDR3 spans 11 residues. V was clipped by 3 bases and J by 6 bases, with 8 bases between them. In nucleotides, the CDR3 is TGCAGTGCTAGTGAGAGGAAGACCCAGTACTTC. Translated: CSASERKTQYF.

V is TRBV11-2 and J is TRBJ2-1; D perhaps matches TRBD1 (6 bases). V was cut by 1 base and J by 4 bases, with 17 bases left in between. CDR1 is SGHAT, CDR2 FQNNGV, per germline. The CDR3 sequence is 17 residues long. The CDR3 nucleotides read TGTGCCAGCAGCTTAGTATTCGGTCAGGGGCGTTACAATGAGCAGTTCTTC. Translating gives CASSLVFGQGRYNEQFF.

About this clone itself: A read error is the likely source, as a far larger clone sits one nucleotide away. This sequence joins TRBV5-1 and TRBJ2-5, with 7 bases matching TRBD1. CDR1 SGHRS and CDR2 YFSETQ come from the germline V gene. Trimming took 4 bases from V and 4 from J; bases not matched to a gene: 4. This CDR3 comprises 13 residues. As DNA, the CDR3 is TGCGCCAGCAGCCCGGGACAGTTAGAGACCCAGTACTTC. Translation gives CASSPGQLETQYF.

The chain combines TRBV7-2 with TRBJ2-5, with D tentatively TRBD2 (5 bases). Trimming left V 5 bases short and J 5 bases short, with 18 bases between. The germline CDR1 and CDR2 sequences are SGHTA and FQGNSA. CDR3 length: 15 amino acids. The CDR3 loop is CASSRAGVRTETQYF. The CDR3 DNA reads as TGTGCCAGCAGCCGGGCCGGGGTAAGAACGGAGACCCAGTACTTC. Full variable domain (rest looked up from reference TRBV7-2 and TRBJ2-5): GAGVSQSPSNKVTEKGKDVELRCDPISGHTALYWYRQSLGQGLEFLIYFQGNSAPDKSGLPSDRFSAERTGGSVSTLTIQRTQQEDSAVYLCASSRAGVRTETQYFGPGTRLLVL.

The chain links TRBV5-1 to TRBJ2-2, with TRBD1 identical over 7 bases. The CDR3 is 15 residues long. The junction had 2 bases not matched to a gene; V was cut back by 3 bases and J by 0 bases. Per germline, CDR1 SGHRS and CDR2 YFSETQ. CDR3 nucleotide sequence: TGCGCCAGCAGCTGGGGACAGTCGAACACCGGGGAGCTGTTTTTT. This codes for CASSWGQSNTGELFF. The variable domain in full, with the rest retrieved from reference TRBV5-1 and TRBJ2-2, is KAGVTQTPRYLIKTRGQQVTLSCSPISGHRSVSWYQQTPGQGLQFLFEYFSETQRNKGNFPGRFSGRQFSNSRSEMNVSTLELGDSALYLCASSWGQSNTGELFFGEGSRLTVL.

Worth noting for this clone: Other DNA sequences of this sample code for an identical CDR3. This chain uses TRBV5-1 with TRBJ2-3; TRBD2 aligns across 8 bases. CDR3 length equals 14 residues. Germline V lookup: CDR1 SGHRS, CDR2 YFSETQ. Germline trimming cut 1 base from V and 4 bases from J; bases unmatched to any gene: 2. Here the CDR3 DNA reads TGCGCCAGCAGCTTGTCAGCGGGAGCAGATACGCAGTATTTT. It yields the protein CASSLSAGADTQYF.

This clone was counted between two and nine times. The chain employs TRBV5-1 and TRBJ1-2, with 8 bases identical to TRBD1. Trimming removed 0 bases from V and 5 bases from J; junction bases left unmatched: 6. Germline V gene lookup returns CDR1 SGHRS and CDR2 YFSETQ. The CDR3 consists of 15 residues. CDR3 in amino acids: CASSLGDRTPYGYTF. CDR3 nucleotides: TGCGCCAGCAGCTTGGGGGACAGGACCCCTTATGGCTACACCTTC.

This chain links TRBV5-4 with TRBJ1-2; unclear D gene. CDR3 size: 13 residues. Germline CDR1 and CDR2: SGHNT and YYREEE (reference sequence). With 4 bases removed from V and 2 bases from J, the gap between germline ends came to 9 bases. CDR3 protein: CASSKQQNYGYTF. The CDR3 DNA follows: TGTGCCAGCAGCAAACAACAAAACTATGGCTACACCTTC. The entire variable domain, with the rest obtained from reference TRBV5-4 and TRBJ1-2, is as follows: ETGVTQSPTHLIKTRGQQVTLRCSSQSGHNTVSWYQQALGQGPQFIFQYYREEENGRGNFPPRFSGLQFPNYSSELNVNALELDDSALYLCASSKQQNYGYTFGSGTRLTVV.

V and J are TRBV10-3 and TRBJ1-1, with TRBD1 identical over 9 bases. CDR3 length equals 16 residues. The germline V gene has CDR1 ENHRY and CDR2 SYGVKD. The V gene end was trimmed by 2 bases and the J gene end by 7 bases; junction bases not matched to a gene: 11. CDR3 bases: TGTGCCATCAGTGAGACTAGGACAGGGGTAACAGGTGAAGCTTTCTTT. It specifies CAISETRTGVTGEAFF.

The CDR3 nucleotides read TGTGCCAGCAGCTTGAACAGCAACTATGGCTACACCTTC. Translating it yields CASSLNSNYGYTF. This chain joins TRBV5-4 and TRBJ1-2; D gene uncertain. Germline-derived CDR1 and CDR2 are SGHNT and YYREEE (reference sequence). This CDR3 comprises 13 residues. V was shortened by 1 base and J by 2 bases, with 6 bases between the two germline ends.

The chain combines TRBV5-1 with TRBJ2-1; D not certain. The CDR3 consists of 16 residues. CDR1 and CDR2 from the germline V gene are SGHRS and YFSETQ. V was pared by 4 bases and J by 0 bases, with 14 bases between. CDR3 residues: CASSPWAASSYNEQFF. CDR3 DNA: TGCGCCAGCAGCCCCTGGGCAGCCAGCTCCTACAATGAGCAGTTCTTC.

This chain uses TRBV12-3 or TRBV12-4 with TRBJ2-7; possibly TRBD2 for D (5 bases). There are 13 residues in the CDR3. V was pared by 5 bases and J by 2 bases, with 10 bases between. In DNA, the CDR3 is TGTGCCAGCAGTACTGGACTTACCTACGAGCAGTACTTC. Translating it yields CASSTGLTYEQYF.

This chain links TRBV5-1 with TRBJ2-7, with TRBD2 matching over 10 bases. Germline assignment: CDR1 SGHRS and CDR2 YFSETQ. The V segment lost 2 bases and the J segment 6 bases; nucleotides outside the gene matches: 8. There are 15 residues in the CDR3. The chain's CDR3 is CASSFFLAGEGEQYF. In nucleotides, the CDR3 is TGCGCCAGCAGCTTCTTCCTAGCGGGAGAGGGCGAGCAGTACTTC.

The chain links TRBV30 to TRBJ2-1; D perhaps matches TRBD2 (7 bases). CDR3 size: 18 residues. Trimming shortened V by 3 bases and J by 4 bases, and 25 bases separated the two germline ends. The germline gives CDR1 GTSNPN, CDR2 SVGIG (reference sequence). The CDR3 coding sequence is TGTGCCTGGAGGGACTTTTCAGGGAAAGGGGGGGCATACAATGAGCAGTTCTTC. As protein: CAWRDFSGKGGAYNEQFF.

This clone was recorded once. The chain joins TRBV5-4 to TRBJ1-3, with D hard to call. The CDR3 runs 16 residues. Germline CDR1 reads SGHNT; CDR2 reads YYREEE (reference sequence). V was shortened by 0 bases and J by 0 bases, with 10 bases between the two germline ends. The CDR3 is CASSLAGPSSGNTIYF. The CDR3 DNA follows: TGTGCCAGCAGCTTGGCCGGTCCGAGCTCTGGAAACACCATATATTTT.

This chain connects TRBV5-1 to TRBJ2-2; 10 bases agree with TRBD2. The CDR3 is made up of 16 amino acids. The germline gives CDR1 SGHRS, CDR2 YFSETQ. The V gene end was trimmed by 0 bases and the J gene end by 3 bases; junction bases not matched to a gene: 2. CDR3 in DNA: TGCGCCAGCAGCTTGGGGACTAGCGGATACACCGGGGAGCTGTTTTTT. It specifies CASSLGTSGYTGELFF.

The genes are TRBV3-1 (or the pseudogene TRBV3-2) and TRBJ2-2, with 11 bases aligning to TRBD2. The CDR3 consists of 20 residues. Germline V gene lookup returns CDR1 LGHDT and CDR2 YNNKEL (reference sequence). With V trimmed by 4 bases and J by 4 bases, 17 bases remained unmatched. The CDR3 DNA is TGTGCCAGCAGCCCATATTTATACACTAGCGGGAGTACGAGCACCGGGGAGCTGTTTTTT. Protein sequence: CASSPYLYTSGSTSTGELFF.

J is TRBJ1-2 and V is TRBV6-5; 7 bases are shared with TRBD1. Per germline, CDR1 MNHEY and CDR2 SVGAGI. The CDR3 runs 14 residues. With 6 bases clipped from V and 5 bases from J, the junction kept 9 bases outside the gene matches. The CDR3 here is CASSYSTGEYGYTF. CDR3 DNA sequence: TGTGCCAGCAGCTATTCTACAGGGGAGTATGGCTACACCTTC.